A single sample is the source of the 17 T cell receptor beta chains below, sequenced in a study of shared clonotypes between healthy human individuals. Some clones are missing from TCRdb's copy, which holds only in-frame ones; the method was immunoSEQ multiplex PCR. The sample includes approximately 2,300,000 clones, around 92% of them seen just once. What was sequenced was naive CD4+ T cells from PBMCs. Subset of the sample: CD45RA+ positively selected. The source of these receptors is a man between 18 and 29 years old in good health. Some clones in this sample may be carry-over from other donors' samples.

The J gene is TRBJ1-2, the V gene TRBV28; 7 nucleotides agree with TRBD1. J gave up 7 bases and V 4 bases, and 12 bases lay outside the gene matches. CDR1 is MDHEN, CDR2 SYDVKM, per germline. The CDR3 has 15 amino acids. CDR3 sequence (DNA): TGTGCCAGCAGTTCCCCAGGGGGGGGCGGCTCTGGCTACACCTTC. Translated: CASSSPGGGGSGYTF.

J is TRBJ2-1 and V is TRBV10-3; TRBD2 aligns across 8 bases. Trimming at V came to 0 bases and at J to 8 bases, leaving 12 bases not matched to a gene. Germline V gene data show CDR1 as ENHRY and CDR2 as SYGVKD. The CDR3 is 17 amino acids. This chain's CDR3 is CAISESEAGAACDEQFF. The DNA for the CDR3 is TGTGCCATCAGTGAGTCGGAAGCGGGAGCCGCTTGCGATGAGCAGTTCTTC.

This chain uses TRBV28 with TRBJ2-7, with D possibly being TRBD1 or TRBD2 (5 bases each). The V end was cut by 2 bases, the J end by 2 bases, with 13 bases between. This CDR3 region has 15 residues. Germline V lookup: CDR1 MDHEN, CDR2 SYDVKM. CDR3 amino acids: CASSLGTAGTYEQYF. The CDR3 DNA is TGTGCCAGCAGTTTAGGGACGGCAGGAACCTACGAGCAGTACTTC.

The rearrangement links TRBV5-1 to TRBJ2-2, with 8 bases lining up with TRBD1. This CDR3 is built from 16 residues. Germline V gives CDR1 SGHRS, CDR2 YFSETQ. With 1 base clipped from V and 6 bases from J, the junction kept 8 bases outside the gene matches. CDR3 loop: CASSLQGAASSGELFF. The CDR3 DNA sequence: TGCGCCAGCAGCTTGCAGGGGGCGGCTTCTTCCGGGGAGCTGTTTTTT.

The CDR3 loop is CASYGLAGGVGELFF. The DNA of the CDR3 is TGTGCCAGCTATGGACTAGCGGGAGGAGTCGGGGAGCTGTTTTTT. V is TRBV28 and J is TRBJ2-2, with 14 bases matching TRBD2. Germline CDR1 reads MDHEN; CDR2 reads SYDVKM. This CDR3 has 15 residues. The junction had 6 bases not matched to a gene; V was cut back by 8 bases and J by 7 bases. Drawing the rest from reference TRBV28 and TRBJ2-2, the complete variable domain is DVKVTQSSRYLVKRTGEKVFLECVQDMDHENMFWYRQDPGLGLRLIYFSYDVKMKEKGDIPEGYSVSREKKERFSLILESASTNQTSMYLCASYGLAGGVGELFFGEGSRLTVL.

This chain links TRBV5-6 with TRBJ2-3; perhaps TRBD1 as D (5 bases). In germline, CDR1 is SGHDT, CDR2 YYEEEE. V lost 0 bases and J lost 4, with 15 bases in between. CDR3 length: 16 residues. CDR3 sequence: CASSLAVRKGPDTQYF. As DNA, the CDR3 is TGTGCCAGCAGCTTGGCGGTTAGAAAGGGGCCAGATACGCAGTATTTT.

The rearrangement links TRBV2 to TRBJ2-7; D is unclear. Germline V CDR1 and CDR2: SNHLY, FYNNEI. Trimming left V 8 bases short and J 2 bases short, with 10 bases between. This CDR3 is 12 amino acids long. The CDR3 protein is CASEAGPYEQYF. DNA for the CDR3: TGTGCCAGCGAGGCTGGACCCTACGAGCAGTACTTC.

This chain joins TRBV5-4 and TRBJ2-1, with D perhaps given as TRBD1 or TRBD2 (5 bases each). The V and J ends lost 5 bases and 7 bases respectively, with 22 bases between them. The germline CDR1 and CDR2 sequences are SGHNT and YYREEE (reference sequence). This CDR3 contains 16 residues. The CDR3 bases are TGTGCCAGCAGGTCAGAGAACCCGGGACGGAAAAATGAGCAGTTCTTC. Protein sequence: CASRSENPGRKNEQFF.

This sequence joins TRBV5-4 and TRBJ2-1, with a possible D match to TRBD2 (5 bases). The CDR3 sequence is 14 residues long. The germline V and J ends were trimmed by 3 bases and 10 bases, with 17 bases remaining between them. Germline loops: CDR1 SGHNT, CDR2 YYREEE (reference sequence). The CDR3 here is CASSSRRDSGEQFF. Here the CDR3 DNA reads TGTGCCAGCAGCTCCCGACGGGATTCGGGGGAGCAGTTCTTC.

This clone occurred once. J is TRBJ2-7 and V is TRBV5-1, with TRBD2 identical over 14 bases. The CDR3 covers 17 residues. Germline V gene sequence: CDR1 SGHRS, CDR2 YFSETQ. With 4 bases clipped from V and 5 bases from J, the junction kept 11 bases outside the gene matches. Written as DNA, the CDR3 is TGCGCCAGCAGCACGAAACAAGGACTAGCGGGAGGAGACGAGCAGTACTTC. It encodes CASSTKQGLAGGDEQYF.

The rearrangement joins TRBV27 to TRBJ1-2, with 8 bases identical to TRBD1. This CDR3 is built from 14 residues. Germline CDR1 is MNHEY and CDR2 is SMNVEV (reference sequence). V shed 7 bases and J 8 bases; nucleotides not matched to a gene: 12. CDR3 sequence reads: CASNRGRGLSGYTF. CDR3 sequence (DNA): TGTGCCAGCAATCGCGGCAGGGGGCTCTCGGGCTACACCTTC.

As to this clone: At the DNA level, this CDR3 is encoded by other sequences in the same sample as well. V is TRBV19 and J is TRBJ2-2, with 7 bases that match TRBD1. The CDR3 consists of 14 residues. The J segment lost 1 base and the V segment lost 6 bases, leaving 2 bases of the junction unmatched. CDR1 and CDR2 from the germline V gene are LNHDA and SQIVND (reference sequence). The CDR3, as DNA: TGTGCCAGTAGGAACAGGGGGAACACCGGGGAGCTGTTTTTT. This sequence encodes CASRNRGNTGELFF.

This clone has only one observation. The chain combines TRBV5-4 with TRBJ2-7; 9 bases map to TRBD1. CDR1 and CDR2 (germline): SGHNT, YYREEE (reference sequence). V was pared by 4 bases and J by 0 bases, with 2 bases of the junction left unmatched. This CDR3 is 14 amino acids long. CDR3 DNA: TGTGCCAGCAGCCAGACAGGGGGCTCCTACGAGCAGTACTTC. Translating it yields CASSQTGGSYEQYF.

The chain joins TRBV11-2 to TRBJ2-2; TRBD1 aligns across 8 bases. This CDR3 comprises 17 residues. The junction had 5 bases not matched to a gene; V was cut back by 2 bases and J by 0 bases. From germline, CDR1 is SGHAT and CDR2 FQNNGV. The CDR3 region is CASSLLGQAANTGELFF. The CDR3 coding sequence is TGTGCCAGCAGCTTATTGGGACAGGCCGCGAACACCGGGGAGCTGTTTTTT.

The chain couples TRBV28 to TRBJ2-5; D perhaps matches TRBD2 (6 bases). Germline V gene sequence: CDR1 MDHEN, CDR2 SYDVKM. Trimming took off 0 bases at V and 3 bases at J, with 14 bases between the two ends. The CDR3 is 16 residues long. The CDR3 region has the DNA TGTGCCAGCAGTTTATGGGGGAGGCAGGGAGAAGAGACCCAGTACTTC. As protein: CASSLWGRQGEETQYF.

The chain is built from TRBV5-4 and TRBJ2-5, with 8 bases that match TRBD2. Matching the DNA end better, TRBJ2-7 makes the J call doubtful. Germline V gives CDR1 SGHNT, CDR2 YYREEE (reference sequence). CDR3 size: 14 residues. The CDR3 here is CASSPGGGFDEQYF. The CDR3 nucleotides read TGTGCCAGCAGCCCGGGAGGGGGGTTCGACGAGCAGTACTTC.

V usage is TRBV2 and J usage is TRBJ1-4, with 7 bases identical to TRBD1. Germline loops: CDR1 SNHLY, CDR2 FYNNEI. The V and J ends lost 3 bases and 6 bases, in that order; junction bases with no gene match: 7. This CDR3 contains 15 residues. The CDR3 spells CASSEGGTEYEKLFF. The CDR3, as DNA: TGTGCCAGCAGTGAGGGGGGGACAGAGTATGAAAAACTGTTTTTT.